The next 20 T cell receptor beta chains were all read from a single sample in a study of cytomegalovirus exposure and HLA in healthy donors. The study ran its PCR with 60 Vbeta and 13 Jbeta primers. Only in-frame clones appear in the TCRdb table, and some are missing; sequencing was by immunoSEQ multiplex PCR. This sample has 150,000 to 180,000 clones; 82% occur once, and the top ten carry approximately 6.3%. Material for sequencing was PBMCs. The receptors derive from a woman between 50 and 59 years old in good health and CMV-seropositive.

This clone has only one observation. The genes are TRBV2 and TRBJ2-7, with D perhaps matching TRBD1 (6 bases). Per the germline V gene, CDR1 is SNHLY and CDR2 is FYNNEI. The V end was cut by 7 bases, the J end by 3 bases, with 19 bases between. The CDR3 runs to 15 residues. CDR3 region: CASTQDRLVGYEQYF. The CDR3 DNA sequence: TGTGCCAGCACTCAGGACAGATTAGTAGGCTACGAGCAGTACTTC. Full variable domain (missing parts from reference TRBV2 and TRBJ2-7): EPEVTQTPSHQVTQMGQEVILRCVPISNHLYFYWYRQILGQKVEFLVSFYNNEISEKSEIFDDQFSVERPDGSNFTLKIRSTKLEDSAMYFCASTQDRLVGYEQYFGPGTRLTVT.

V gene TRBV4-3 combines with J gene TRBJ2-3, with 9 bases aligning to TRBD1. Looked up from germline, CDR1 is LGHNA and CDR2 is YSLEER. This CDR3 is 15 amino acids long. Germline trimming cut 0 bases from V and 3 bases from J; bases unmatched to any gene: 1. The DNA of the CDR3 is TGCGCCAGCAGCCAAGACGGACAGGGGACAGATACGCAGTATTTT. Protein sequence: CASSQDGQGTDTQYF.

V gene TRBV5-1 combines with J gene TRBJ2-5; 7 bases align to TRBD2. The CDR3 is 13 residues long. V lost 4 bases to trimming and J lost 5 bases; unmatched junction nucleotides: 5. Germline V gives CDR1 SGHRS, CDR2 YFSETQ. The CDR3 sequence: CASSRGLGETQYF. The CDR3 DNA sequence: TGCGCCAGCAGCCGAGGACTAGGGGAGACCCAGTACTTC.

The CDR3 here is CASSQGSGRNIQYF. In DNA form, the CDR3 reads TGTGCCAGCTCCCAGGGGTCGGGACGAAACATTCAGTACTTC. The chain carries TRBV18 and TRBJ2-4, with D possibly TRBD1 on 6 matching bases. CDR3 length: 14 residues. Trimming left V 6 bases short and J 6 bases short, with 15 bases between. Germline V gene sequence: CDR1 KGHSH, CDR2 LQKENI.

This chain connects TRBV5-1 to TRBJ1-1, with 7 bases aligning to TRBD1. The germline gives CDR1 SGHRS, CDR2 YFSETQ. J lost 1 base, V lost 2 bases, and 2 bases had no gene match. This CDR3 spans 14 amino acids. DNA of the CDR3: TGCGCCAGCAGCTTAAGGACAGGGAACACTGAAGCTTTCTTT. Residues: CASSLRTGNTEAFF. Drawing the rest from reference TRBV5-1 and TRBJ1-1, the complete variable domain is KAGVTQTPRYLIKTRGQQVTLSCSPISGHRSVSWYQQTPGQGLQFLFEYFSETQRNKGNFPGRFSGRQFSNSRSEMNVSTLELGDSALYLCASSLRTGNTEAFFGQGTRLTVV.

CDR3 region: CASSVVHGTANNEQFF. The DNA of the CDR3 is TGTGCCAGCAGCGTGGTTCACGGGACAGCTAACAATGAGCAGTTCTTC. The rearrangement uses TRBV9 and TRBJ2-1, with 7 bases aligning to TRBD1. The CDR3 covers 16 residues. Germline V CDR1 and CDR2: SGDLS, YYNGEE. V trimming: 2 bases; J trimming: 5 bases; junction bases outside the gene matches: 10.

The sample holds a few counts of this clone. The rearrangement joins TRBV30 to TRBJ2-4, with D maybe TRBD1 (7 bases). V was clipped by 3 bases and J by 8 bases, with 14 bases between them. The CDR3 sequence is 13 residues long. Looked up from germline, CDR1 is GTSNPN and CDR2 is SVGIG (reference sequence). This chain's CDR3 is CAWRGQGGDIQYF. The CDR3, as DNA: TGTGCCTGGAGGGGCCAGGGGGGAGACATTCAGTACTTC. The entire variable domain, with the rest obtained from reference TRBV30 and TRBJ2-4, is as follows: SQTIHQWPATLVQPVGSPLSLECTVEGTSNPNLYWYRQAAGRGLQLLFYSVGIGQISSEVPQNLSASRPQDRQFILSSKKLLLSDSGFYLCAWRGQGGDIQYFGAGTRLSVL.

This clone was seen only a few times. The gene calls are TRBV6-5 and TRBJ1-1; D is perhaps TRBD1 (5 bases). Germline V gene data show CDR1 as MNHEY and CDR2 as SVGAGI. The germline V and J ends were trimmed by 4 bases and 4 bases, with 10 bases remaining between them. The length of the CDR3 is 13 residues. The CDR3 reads CASSCPGCTEAFF. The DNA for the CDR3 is TGTGCCAGCAGTTGCCCAGGGTGCACTGAAGCTTTCTTT.

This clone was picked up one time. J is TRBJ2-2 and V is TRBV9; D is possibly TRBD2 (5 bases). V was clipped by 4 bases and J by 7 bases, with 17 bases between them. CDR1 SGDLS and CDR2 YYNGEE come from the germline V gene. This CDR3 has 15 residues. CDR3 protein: CASSPTTYSSGELFF. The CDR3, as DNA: TGTGCCAGCAGCCCGACTACCTATAGCAGCGGGGAGCTGTTTTTT.

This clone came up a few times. CDR3 sequence: CASRQGFSYEQYF. As DNA, the CDR3 is TGTGCCAGCAGACAGGGTTTCTCCTACGAGCAGTACTTC. V gene TRBV28 combines with J gene TRBJ2-7; D is possibly TRBD1 (6 bases). Trimming removed 6 bases from V and 0 bases from J, with 9 bases in between. From germline, CDR1 is MDHEN and CDR2 SYDVKM. The CDR3 spans 13 residues.

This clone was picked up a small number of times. In nucleotides, the CDR3 is TGCGCCAGCAGCTTGGGCCATGGGCTCGAGCATGGCTACACCTTC. Residues: CASSLGHGLEHGYTF. V gene TRBV5-1 combines with J gene TRBJ1-2; no clear D. Trimming stripped 0 bases from V and 6 bases from J, with 15 bases between. The CDR3 has 15 amino acids. Germline-derived CDR1 and CDR2 are SGHRS and YFSETQ.

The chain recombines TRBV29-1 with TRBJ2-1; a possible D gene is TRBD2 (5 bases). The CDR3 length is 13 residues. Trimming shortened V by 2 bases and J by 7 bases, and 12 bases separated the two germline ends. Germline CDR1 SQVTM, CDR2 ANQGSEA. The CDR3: CSVERLAGNEQFF. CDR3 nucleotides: TGCAGCGTTGAAAGGCTAGCTGGAAATGAGCAGTTCTTC.

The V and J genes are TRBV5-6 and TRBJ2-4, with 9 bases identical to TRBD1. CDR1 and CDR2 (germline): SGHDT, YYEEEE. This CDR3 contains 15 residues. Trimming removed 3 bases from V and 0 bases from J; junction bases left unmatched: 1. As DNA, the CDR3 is TGTGCCAGCAGCTGGGGACAGGGAGCCAAAAACATTCAGTACTTC. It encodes CASSWGQGAKNIQYF.

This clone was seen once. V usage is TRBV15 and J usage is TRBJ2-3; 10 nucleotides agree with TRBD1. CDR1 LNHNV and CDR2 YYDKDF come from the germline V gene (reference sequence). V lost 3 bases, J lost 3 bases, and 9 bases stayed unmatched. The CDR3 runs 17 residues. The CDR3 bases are TGTGCCACCAGCAGTGGGACAGGGGATATATGGACAGATACGCAGTATTTT. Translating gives CATSSGTGDIWTDTQYF.

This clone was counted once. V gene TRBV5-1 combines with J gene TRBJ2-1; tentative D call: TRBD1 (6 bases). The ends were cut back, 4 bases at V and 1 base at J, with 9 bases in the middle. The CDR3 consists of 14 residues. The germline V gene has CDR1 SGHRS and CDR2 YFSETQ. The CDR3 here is CASSTGQSYNEQFF. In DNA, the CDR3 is TGCGCCAGCAGCACCGGACAGTCCTACAATGAGCAGTTCTTC.

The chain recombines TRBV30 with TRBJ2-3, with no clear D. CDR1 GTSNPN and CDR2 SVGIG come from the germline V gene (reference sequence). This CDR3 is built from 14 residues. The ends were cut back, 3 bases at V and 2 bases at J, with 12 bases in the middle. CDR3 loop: CAWRQSKLTDTQYF. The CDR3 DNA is TGTGCCTGGAGACAGTCAAAACTCACAGATACGCAGTATTTT.

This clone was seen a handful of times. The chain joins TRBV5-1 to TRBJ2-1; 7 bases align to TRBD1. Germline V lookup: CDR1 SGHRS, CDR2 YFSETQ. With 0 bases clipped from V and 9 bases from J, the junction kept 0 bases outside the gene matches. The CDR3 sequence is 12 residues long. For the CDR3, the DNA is TGCGCCAGCAGCTTGGGACAGGGTGAGCAGTTCTTC. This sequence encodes CASSLGQGEQFF.

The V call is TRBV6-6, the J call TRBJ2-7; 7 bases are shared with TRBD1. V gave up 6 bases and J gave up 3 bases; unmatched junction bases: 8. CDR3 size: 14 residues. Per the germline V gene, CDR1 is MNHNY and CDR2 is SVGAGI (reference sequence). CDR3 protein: CASRTWDSDYEQYF. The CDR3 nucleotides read TGTGCCAGCAGGACCTGGGACAGTGACTACGAGCAGTACTTC.

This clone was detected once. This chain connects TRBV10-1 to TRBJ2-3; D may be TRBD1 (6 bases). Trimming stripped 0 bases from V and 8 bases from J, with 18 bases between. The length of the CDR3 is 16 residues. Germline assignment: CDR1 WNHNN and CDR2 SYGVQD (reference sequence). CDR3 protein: CASSESRTGRQGTQYF. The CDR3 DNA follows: TGCGCCAGCAGTGAGTCAAGAACAGGGCGCCAGGGTACGCAGTATTTT.

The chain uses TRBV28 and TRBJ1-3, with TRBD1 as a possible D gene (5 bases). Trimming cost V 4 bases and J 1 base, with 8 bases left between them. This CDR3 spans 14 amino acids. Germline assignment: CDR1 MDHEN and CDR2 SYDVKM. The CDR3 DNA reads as TGTGCCAGCAGTTCTAGGGGTTCTGGAAACACCATATATTTT. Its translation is CASSSRGSGNTIYF.